This entry concerns a single TCR beta chain. The CDR3 totals 15 residues. Germline V gene data show CDR1 as MNHEY and CDR2 as SVGAGI. The V segment lost 9 bases and the J segment 1 base; nucleotides outside the gene matches: 9. Produced via immunoSEQ multiplex PCR; TCRdb's table is partial and in-frame only. The sample contains 180,000 or so clones, 70% to 90% of which appear only once. This sample is part of a study of blood T cell repertoires in COVID-19. The rearrangement joins TRBV6-5 to TRBJ1-3, with TRBD1 identical over 7 bases. The clonotype was recovered from a human donor with active or convalescent COVID-19. The donor label of this sample is uncertain. Material: peripheral blood. As DNA, the CDR3 is TGTGCCAGTTCGATGGACAGGATATCTGGAAACACCATATATTTT. Translated: CASSMDRISGNTIYF.